The sequence of this TCR beta chain was determined in a study of blood T cell repertoires in COVID-19. Turning to the study itself: The study drew acute and convalescent COVID-19 samples from the United States, Italy and Spain.

Clinical histories supplied by participants themselves formed the basis of cohort assignment. Each exposed participant met a COVID-19 case in the 2 weeks preceding study entry. In the source study's methods: Estimation of nucleated cell counts relied on the amplification of reference gene primers. Profiled with immunoSEQ multiplex PCR; TCRdb holds only in-frame clones, not every one. Clonal size and the V and J genes are those of that table, whereas D and trimming came from the DNA. Among 260,000 or so clones listed, around 82% were seen once. The sample comprised PBMCs or T cells enriched from blood (not recorded which). This receptor was obtained from a middle-aged woman who had been exposed to COVID-19.

The chain's CDR3 is CASSPTGFLRGYTF. The CDR3, as DNA: TGTGCCAGCAGCCCAACAGGGTTCTTGCGTGGCTACACCTTC. The chain combines TRBV6-5 with TRBJ1-2; D perhaps matches TRBD1 (6 bases). The V end was cut by 6 bases, the J end by 7 bases, with 18 bases between. The CDR3 is 14 amino acids. The germline V gene encodes CDR1 MNHEY and CDR2 SVGAGI.